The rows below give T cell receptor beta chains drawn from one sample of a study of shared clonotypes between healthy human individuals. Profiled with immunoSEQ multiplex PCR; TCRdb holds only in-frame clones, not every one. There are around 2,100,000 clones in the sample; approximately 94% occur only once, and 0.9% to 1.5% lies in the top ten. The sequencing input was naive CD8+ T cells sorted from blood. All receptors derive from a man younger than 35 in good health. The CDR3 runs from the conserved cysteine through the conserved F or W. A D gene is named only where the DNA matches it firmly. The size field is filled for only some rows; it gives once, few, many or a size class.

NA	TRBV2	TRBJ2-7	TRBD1	CASSAAGGWDEQYF	TGTGCCAGCAGCGCGGCAGGGGGCTGGGACGAGCAGTACTTC
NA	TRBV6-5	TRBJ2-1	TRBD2	CASSWRGSSYNEQFF	TGTGCCAGCAGTTGGCGGGGGAGCTCCTACAATGAGCAGTTCTTC
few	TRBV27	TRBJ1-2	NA	CASSLGTNYGYTF	TGTGCCAGCAGCCTAGGGACGAACTATGGCTACACCTTC
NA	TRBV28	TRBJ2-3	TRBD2	CASSLGAGGRADTQYF	TGTGCCAGCAGTTTAGGAGCGGGGGGGCGCGCAGATACGCAGTATTTT
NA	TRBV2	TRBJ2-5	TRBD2	CASTRLAGGAETQYF	TGTGCCAGCACTCGACTAGCGGGAGGGGCAGAGACCCAGTACTTC
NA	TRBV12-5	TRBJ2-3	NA	CASATTTDTQYF	TGTGCTAGTGCCACTACCACGGATACGCAGTATTTT
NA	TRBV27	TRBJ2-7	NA	CASSFGLEQYF	TGTGCCAGCAGTTTTGGTCTGGAGCAGTACTTC
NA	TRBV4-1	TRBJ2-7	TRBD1	CASSHTGTASYEQYF	TGCGCCAGCAGCCATACCGGGACAGCCTCCTACGAGCAGTACTTC
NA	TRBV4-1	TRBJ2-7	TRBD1	CASSQRDRTYEQYF	TGCGCCAGCAGCCAGAGGGACAGAACCTACGAGCAGTACTTC
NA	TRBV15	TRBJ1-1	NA	CATSRDWTGEAFF	TGTGCCACCAGCAGAGATTGGACGGGAGAAGCTTTCTTT
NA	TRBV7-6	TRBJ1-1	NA	CASSLASSENTEAFF	TGTGCCAGCAGCTTAGCTTCGTCAGAAAACACTGAAGCTTTCTTT
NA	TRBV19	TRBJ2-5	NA	CASSKTGEQETQYF	TGTGCCAGTAGTAAGACAGGAGAACAAGAGACCCAGTACTTC
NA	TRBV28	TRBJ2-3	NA	CASSAPDSSHWGDTQYF	TGTGCCAGCAGTGCCCCCGACAGTAGCCATTGGGGAGATACGCAGTATTTT
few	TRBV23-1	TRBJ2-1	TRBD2	CASIPYGGGINEQFF	TGCGCCAGCATCCCCTATGGCGGGGGGATCAATGAGCAGTTCTTC
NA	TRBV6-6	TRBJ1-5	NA	CASSSGQSNQPQHF	TGTGCCAGCAGTTCCGGACAGTCAAATCAGCCCCAGCATTTT
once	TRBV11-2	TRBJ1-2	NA	CASSLDLGSAYYGYTF	TGTGCCAGCAGCTTAGATCTGGGCAGTGCGTACTATGGCTACACCTTC
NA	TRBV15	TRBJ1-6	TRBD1	CATSRSGTGVAYNSPLHF	TGTGCCACCAGCAGGAGCGGGACAGGTGTCGCCTATAATTCACCCCTCCACTTT
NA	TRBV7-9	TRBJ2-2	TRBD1	CASSLRTGNTGELFF	TGTGCCAGCAGCCTGCGGACAGGCAACACCGGGGAGCTGTTTTTT
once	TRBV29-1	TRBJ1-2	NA	CSVEDRALLYGYTF	TGCAGCGTTGAAGATCGGGCACTCCTCTATGGCTACACCTTC
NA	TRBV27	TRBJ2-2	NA	CASSFVTGELFF	TGTGCCAGCAGTTTCGTGACCGGGGAGCTGTTTTTT
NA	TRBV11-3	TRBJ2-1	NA	CASSPRTSYNEQFF	TGTGCCAGCAGCCCTCGGACAAGCTACAATGAGCAGTTCTTC